This T cell receptor beta chain was sequenced for a study of T cells in Graves' hyperthyroidism and ophthalmopathy. Across the study: Prior to any treatment, at the point of initial diagnosis, peripheral blood was collected.

Study results and limitations: Blood samples included most of the expanded thyroid clonotypes exceeding 0.001. Model predictions of ophthalmopathy came a median about six months before onset.

RNA transcripts were the template for amplifying TCR beta CDR3 regions. TCR CDR3 underwent first-round RT-PCR with the HTBI primer set. TCRdb analysed the multiplex PCR reads with MiXCR anew, one entry per CDR3 protein. The sample lists a few hundred thousand distinct CDR3 sequences; 14% to 15% were seen once. In its sample, this clonotype was seen a few times. Its antigen is unidentified. The diagnostic basis comprised clinical symptoms, serum thyroxine and TRAb, thyroid ultrasound and orbital computed tomography. CDR3 size: 16 residues. Germline V CDR1 and CDR2: MNHNY, SVGAGI (reference sequence). The V end lost 2 bases, the J end lost 0 bases, and 14 bases lay between the germline ends.

The sequence was collected from a woman in her twenties or thirties with Graves' hyperthyroidism. The sequencing input was blood. The V and J genes are TRBV6-6 and TRBJ2-7, with D possibly matching TRBD2 (5 bases). The CDR3 protein is CASSYTSGSPSYEQYF. In DNA, the CDR3 is TGTGCCAGCAGTTACACCTCGGGGAGCCCCTCCTACGAGCAGTACTTC.